One and the same sample provided the 14 T cell receptor beta chains below, sequenced in a study of beta chain bispecific antibodies for T cell cancers. Regarding the study as a whole: Most targeted TRBV signal came from the leukemia cell line cells, not normal T cells.

These receptors' targets are unknown. MiXCR, run by TCRdb on the 5' RACE reads, gives a single entry per CDR3 protein. The sample has approximately 20,000 distinct CDR3 sequences, roughly 3% seen once. T cells were expanded from blood mononuclear cells for two to three days with anti-CD3 OKT3 or CD3/CD28 beads. Sequencing used healthy donor T cells cultured with leukemia cells. The receptors here all came from a human donor in good health. Some clones in this sample may be carry-over from other donors' samples.

This clonotype was seen ten or more times. The V gene is TRBV7-8, the J gene TRBJ2-7; 11 bases fit TRBD2. V lost 3 bases, J lost 4 bases, and 5 bases stayed unmatched. The CDR3 has 15 residues. The germline V gene has CDR1 SGHVS and CDR2 FQNEAQ. CDR3 nucleotide sequence: TGTGCCAGCAGCTTGGCTAGCGGGGGGATGTACGAGCAGTACTTC. It is translated as CASSLASGGMYEQYF.

There are many counts of this clonotype. The V and J genes are TRBV5-1 and TRBJ2-7; D unclear. This CDR3 has 16 residues. The germline gives CDR1 SGHRS, CDR2 YFSETQ. Trimming stripped 4 bases from V and 3 bases from J, with 20 bases between. The CDR3 loop reads CASSERKPGHHYEQYF. Written as DNA, the CDR3 is TGCGCCAGCAGCGAAAGGAAACCGGGCCATCACTACGAGCAGTACTTC.

This clonotype was seen repeatedly, ten times or more. The V gene is TRBV7-9, the J gene TRBJ2-1; D uncertain. V was clipped by 7 bases and J by 4 bases, with 8 bases between them. The germline gives CDR1 SEHNR, CDR2 FQNEAQ (reference sequence). The CDR3 covers 12 residues. The CDR3 spells CASKAAYNEQFF. The CDR3 DNA reads as TGTGCCAGCAAGGCGGCATACAATGAGCAGTTCTTC.

This clonotype occurred many times. The chain employs TRBV5-1 and TRBJ1-2; tentative D call: TRBD1 (6 bases). The CDR3 length is 17 residues. CDR1 is SGHRS and CDR2 is YFSETQ in the germline V gene. V dropped 0 bases and J dropped 4 bases, with 19 bases sitting between them. CDR3 coding DNA: TGCGCCAGCAGCTTGGCGGGGGGGGCGGACCAAATCTATGGCTACACCTTC. Translation gives CASSLAGGADQIYGYTF.

This clonotype was recorded at least ten times. V and J are TRBV11-2 and TRBJ2-1; 9 bases line up with TRBD2. CDR1 SGHAT and CDR2 FQNNGV come from the germline V gene. J gave up 5 bases and V 2 bases, and 10 bases lay outside the gene matches. This CDR3 has 17 amino acids. The CDR3 sequence: CASSLRWRGGLDNEQFF. CDR3 nucleotide sequence: TGTGCCAGCAGCTTACGATGGCGGGGGGGCTTGGACAATGAGCAGTTCTTC.

This clonotype has a count of ten or more. J is TRBJ2-1 and V is TRBV29-1; tentative D call: TRBD2 (5 bases). Germline V gene sequence: CDR1 SQVTM, CDR2 ANQGSEA. The CDR3 runs 15 residues. Trimming removed 4 bases from V and 5 bases from J, with 18 bases in between. CDR3 sequence reads: CSVGYVQRKNNEQFF. The CDR3 DNA sequence: TGCAGCGTTGGTTATGTGCAGCGGAAAAACAATGAGCAGTTCTTC.

In this sample, this clonotype turned up many times. This rearrangement joins TRBV5-6 to TRBJ1-2; D unclear. The CDR3 length is 11 residues. Germline CDR1 and CDR2: SGHDT and YYEEEE. Deletions cut 4 bases from V and 8 bases from J, with 9 bases between. The CDR3 nucleotides read TGTGCCAGCAGCGGTGTAGGGGGCTACACCTTC. Translated, it gives CASSGVGGYTF.

This clonotype is medium-sized in the sample. J is TRBJ2-1 and V is TRBV20-1; TRBD2 aligns across 12 bases. CDR1 is DFQATT, CDR2 SNEGSKA, per germline (reference sequence). This CDR3 has 14 residues. V was clipped by 5 bases and J by 7 bases; unmatched bases: 6. For the CDR3, the DNA is TGCAGTGCTGATACTAGCGGGGGGAGGAATGAGCAGTTCTTC. Translation: CSADTSGGRNEQFF.

There are many counts of this clonotype. This chain connects TRBV27 to TRBJ1-3, with 7 nucleotides matching TRBD1. Germline CDR1 reads MNHEY; CDR2 reads SMNVEV (reference sequence). The junction had 3 bases not matched to a gene; V was cut back by 3 bases and J by 4 bases. This CDR3 comprises 14 residues. This CDR3 reads CASSFTGEGNTIYF. Written as DNA, the CDR3 is TGTGCCAGCAGTTTCACAGGGGAAGGAAACACCATATATTTT.

This clonotype was detected ten times or more. The gene calls are TRBV15 and TRBJ1-2; D gene ambiguous. Trimming cost V 3 bases and J 0 bases, with 14 bases left between them. The CDR3 is 16 residues long. Germline V gives CDR1 LNHNV, CDR2 YYDKDF (reference sequence). As DNA, the CDR3 is TGTGCCACCAGCAGTACGAGCCCGATCTCTAACTATGGCTACACCTTC. This encodes CATSSTSPISNYGYTF.

This clonotype was seen ten or more times. In DNA, the CDR3 is TGTGCCAGCAGTTCCCTATCAGAGACCCAGTACTTC. Translated, it gives CASSSLSETQYF. The chain links TRBV6-6 to TRBJ2-5; no firm D call. With 4 bases removed from V and 4 bases from J, the gap between germline ends came to 7 bases. The CDR3 has 12 residues. Germline CDR1 is MNHNY and CDR2 is SVGAGI (reference sequence).

Many counts were recorded for this clonotype. J is TRBJ2-3 and V is TRBV7-8, with a tentative D call TRBD2 (6 bases). Germline V CDR1 and CDR2: SGHVS, FQNEAQ. CDR3 length equals 14 residues. Deletions cut 3 bases from V and 4 bases from J, with 11 bases between. As DNA, the CDR3 is TGTGCCAGCAGCTTCGGGGGTATCGCAGATACGCAGTATTTT. Protein sequence: CASSFGGIADTQYF.

This clonotype was detected ten times or more. V gene TRBV29-1 combines with J gene TRBJ2-7; 11 nucleotides align to TRBD2. The germline CDR1 and CDR2 sequences are SQVTM and ANQGSEA. The CDR3 spans 15 residues. V dropped 1 base and J dropped 3; count of bases not matched to a gene: 5. CDR3 in DNA: TGCAGCGTTGAAGGAGCTAGCGGGGGGTTCTACGAGCAGTACTTC. It yields the protein CSVEGASGGFYEQYF.

This clonotype was recorded a few times. The chain links TRBV15 to TRBJ2-7; perhaps TRBD2 as D (5 bases). Germline CDR1 is LNHNV and CDR2 is YYDKDF (reference sequence). V gave up 0 bases and J gave up 11 bases, with 20 bases separating them. This CDR3 has 15 residues. CDR3 in DNA: TGTGCCACCAGCAGAGATGAGGCGGATCGGGAAGGAGAGTACTTC. Amino acid sequence: CATSRDEADREGEYF.